The rows below give T cell receptor beta chains drawn from one sample of a study of cytomegalovirus exposure and HLA in healthy donors. Sequenced by immunoSEQ multiplex PCR; TCRdb stores in-frame clones only, minus some. The data show about 140,000 clones, 73% seen once. The source material was PBMCs. All receptors derive from a human donor in good health. Each CDR3 is given with its conserved first and last residue. The D gene is left open where the match is weak. Part of the rows lack a size; the others show once, few, many or a class for expanded clones.

J gene | D gene | clone size | V gene | CDR3 protein | CDR3 DNA
TRBJ1-1 | TRBD1 | - | TRBV5-1 | CASIPGGTEAFF | TGCGCCAGCATTCCAGGGGGCACTGAAGCTTTCTTT
TRBJ2-7 | - | - | TRBV7-8 | CASSARDEQYF | TGTGCCAGCAGCGCTCGGGACGAGCAGTACTTC
TRBJ1-2 | - | - | TRBV2 | CASRPRGWQGFGGYTF | TGTGCCAGCAGGCCACGGGGTTGGCAGGGGTTTGGTGGCTACACCTTC
TRBJ1-6 | - | few | TRBV10-2 | CASSEPASTLHF | TGCGCCAGCAGTGAACCCGCTTCTACCCTCCACTTT
TRBJ2-7 | - | - | TRBV5-4 | CASSLDSNSYEQYF | TGTGCCAGCAGCTTGGACTCTAACTCCTACGAGCAGTACTTC
TRBJ1-4 | - | - | TRBV2 | CASSASQNEKLFF | TGTGCCAGCAGTGCATCACAGAATGAAAAACTGTTTTTT
TRBJ1-4 | - | - | TRBV6-1 | CASSEVGGRGEKLFF | TGTGCCAGCAGTGAAGTCGGGGGGCGCGGTGAAAAACTGTTTTTT
TRBJ2-3 | TRBD2 | once | TRBV5-4 | CASSLGGRTSGTDTQYF | TGTGCCAGCAGCTTGGGGGGCCGGACTAGCGGCACAGATACGCAGTATTTT
TRBJ2-2 | TRBD2 | few | TRBV12-5 | CASGLLPRTSGRTNKSGELFF | TGTGCTAGTGGTTTGTTGCCCCGGACTAGCGGGAGGACCAATAAATCCGGGGAGCTGTTTTTT
TRBJ1-1 | - | - | TRBV5-1 | CASTLRLGPNTEAFF | TGCGCCAGCACCCTTCGCCTGGGGCCGAACACTGAAGCTTTCTTT
TRBJ1-2 | - | - | TRBV1 | CTSSPHRGRDGYTF | TGCACCAGCAGCCCACACAGGGGGCGCGATGGCTACACCTTC
TRBJ2-7 | - | - | TRBV7-9 | CASSLGSGLNYEQYF | TGTGCCAGCAGCTTAGGGTCTGGACTCAACTACGAGCAGTACTTC
TRBJ2-7 | TRBD2 | - | TRBV6-5 | CASSWGAGEGGYEQYF | TGTGCCAGCAGTTGGGGTGCGGGGGAGGGCGGGTACGAGCAGTACTTC
TRBJ2-5 | - | - | TRBV7-8 | CASSLQGQRRGETQYF | TGTGCCAGCAGTCTTCAGGGGCAGCGAAGGGGGGAGACCCAGTACTTC
TRBJ2-3 | - | few | TRBV5-1 | CASSSDWDTQYF | TGCGCCAGCAGCTCTGACTGGGATACGCAGTATTTT
TRBJ2-7 | - | - | TRBV28 | CASSSVGGDRDMQYF | TGTGCCAGCAGCTCGGTTGGTGGGGACCGGGACATGCAGTACTTC
TRBJ1-2 | - | - | TRBV6-5 | CASKDFYRGDYGYTF | TGTGCCAGTAAGGACTTTTATCGGGGAGACTATGGCTACACCTTC
TRBJ1-6 | - | once | TRBV6-6 | CASSYKMFQGDSPLHF | TGTGCCAGCAGTTACAAAATGTTCCAGGGTGACTCACCCCTCCACTTT
TRBJ1-6 | - | once | TRBV2 | CATTLGGAESPLHF | TGTGCCACTACCCTGGGGGGAGCTGAATCACCCCTCCACTTT
TRBJ1-1 | - | - | TRBV11-1 | CASSPYRTHMNTEAFF | TGTGCCAGCAGCCCATACCGGACACACATGAACACTGAAGCTTTCTTT
TRBJ2-1 | - | few | TRBV5-1 | CASMTGAYNEQFF | TGCGCCAGCATGACGGGGGCCTACAATGAGCAGTTCTTC
TRBJ2-2 | - | - | TRBV9 | CASSDSTGELFF | TGTGCCAGCAGCGACAGTACCGGGGAGCTGTTTTTT
TRBJ2-7 | TRBD1 | few | TRBV14 | CASKGATHSYEQYF | TGTGCCAGCAAGGGGGCGACTCACTCCTACGAGCAGTACTTC
TRBJ2-3 | - | - | TRBV30 | CAWGQITDTQYF | TGTGCCTGGGGACAGATCACAGATACGCAGTATTTT
TRBJ2-5 | TRBD2 | - | TRBV29-1 | CSVEGGYETQYF | TGCAGCGTTGAGGGGGGGTACGAGACCCAGTACTTC
TRBJ2-1 | TRBD2 | - | TRBV7-6 | CASSSTSGTYNEQFF | TGTGCCAGCAGCTCCACTAGCGGGACCTACAATGAGCAGTTCTTC
TRBJ1-6 | TRBD1 | - | TRBV30 | CAWRPRGQGVNSPLHF | TGTGCCTGGAGACCCCGAGGACAGGGGGTGAATTCACCCCTCCACTTT
TRBJ1-1 | TRBD1 | - | TRBV14 | CASSPGDRAYTEAFF | TGTGCCAGCAGCCCCGGGGACAGGGCGTACACTGAAGCTTTCTTT
TRBJ1-1 | - | once | TRBV18 | CASSPTWFPGQGTEAFF | TGTGCCAGCTCACCAACATGGTTCCCAGGCCAGGGGACTGAAGCTTTCTTT
TRBJ1-1 | - | - | TRBV10-3 | CAISEWHKNTEAFF | TGTGCCATCAGTGAGTGGCACAAGAACACTGAAGCTTTCTTT
TRBJ1-4 | TRBD1 | - | TRBV10-1 | CASRRTGQADEKLFF | TGCGCCAGCAGGAGAACGGGACAGGCGGATGAAAAACTGTTTTTT
TRBJ2-7 | - | - | TRBV7-6 | CASSPTGDYEQYF | TGTGCCAGCAGTCCCACCGGGGACTACGAGCAGTACTTC
TRBJ2-1 | - | few | TRBV9 | CASSVASVSYNEQFF | TGTGCCAGCAGCGTAGCTAGCGTGTCCTACAATGAGCAGTTCTTC
TRBJ1-1 | TRBD1 | - | TRBV6-1 | CAIMGQLNTEAFF | TGTGCCATAATGGGACAGCTAAACACTGAAGCTTTCTTT
TRBJ1-2 | - | - | TRBV12-5 | CAKNRQLRDGYTF | TGTGCCAAAAACAGGCAGCTTAGAGATGGCTACACCTTC
TRBJ1-1 | - | - | TRBV9 | CASSVAGSYTEAFF | TGTGCCAGCAGCGTAGCTGGCAGTTACACTGAAGCTTTCTTT
TRBJ2-3 | - | - | TRBV9 | CASSPMGTQGTDTQYF | TGTGCCAGCAGCCCAATGGGGACCCAGGGGACAGATACGCAGTATTTT
TRBJ1-4 | - | - | TRBV5-4 | CASSTASGSYEKLFF | TGTGCCAGCAGCACCGCCTCCGGTTCATATGAAAAACTGTTTTTT
TRBJ2-3 | TRBD2 | - | TRBV5-1 | CASSLSLAGTDTQYF | TGCGCCAGCAGCTTGTCCCTAGCGGGCACAGATACGCAGTATTTT
TRBJ1-4 | - | - | TRBV2 | CASSEFRGGNEKLFF | TGTGCCAGCAGTGAATTTCGGGGGGGGAATGAAAAACTGTTTTTT